The sequence of this T cell receptor (beta chain) was determined in a study of cytomegalovirus exposure and HLA in healthy donors (dated by TCRdb to 2017 to 2019). Describing the broader study: According to a later analysis, the approximately 130 validation repertoires were produced on the same platform as the approximately 690 repertoires of the first cohort. The study aimed to test whether signatures of past pathogen exposure could be identified by cataloging public T cell receptors. In addition to the first cohort of about 650 subjects, a separate validation cohort of 130 or so different subjects was used. The study combined high-throughput TCR immunosequencing, statistical association of individual TCRs with disease status, and machine learning to predict cytomegalovirus infection status. Results and caveats for the whole study, not just this receptor: Subsequent analysis determined that TCRs grouped into clusters in the first cohort also showed a tendency toward co-occurrence across the 120 or so validation repertoires, and approximately 93% of cluster scores exceeded 0. While some public TCRs were present in many individuals, most TCR sequences turned up only very rarely across donors. The study gave a list of more than 150 TCR beta chains associated with cytomegalovirus. In vitro tests confirmed that a few of the cytomegalovirus-associated TCR beta chains recognize cytomegalovirus antigens. The authors suggested that the approach could potentially be extended to other disease states and immunological phenotypes. In both the original and validation cohorts, the classifier was reported to diagnose cytomegalovirus status with high specificity and sensitivity. A later analysis lacked HLA typing for the validation cohort, so it scored co-occurrence in that cohort across all 120 or so repertoires.

Concerning this clone itself: Its antigen has not been determined. One base away there is no much larger clone; base qualities are not given.

The library was obtained by the immunoSEQ multiplex PCR assay. The paper's data handling went like this. A statistical classification framework was built to diagnose cytomegalovirus status from the catalog of TCR beta chain sequences. TCRdb obtained this table from immuneACCESS and retained in-frame rearrangements with V and J assigned. These tables miss some clones; where compared with another copy, unresolved V genes account for less than half of the shortfall, and the remainder is unexplained. The V and J calls and the clone size are those of that table, but D and trimming were determined from the DNA. The sample records tens of thousands of clones, approximately 90% of which are singletons. In total, the top ten clones hold just over 3% of the sample. The donors belonged to the validation cohort of over a hundred subjects, which was separate from the 666-subject first cohort. Sequencing was carried out using PBMCs. This TCR came from a man in his late teens or twenties in good health and CMV-seronegative.

The nucleotides read TGTGCCACCAGCAGAGATTGGGACATTGAGACCCAGTACTTC. It encodes CATSRDWDIETQYF. The chain links TRBV15 with TRBJ2-5; TRBD1 could be the D gene, as 6 bases match. The CDR3 runs 14 amino acids, cysteine and phenylalanine included. Solely the CDR3 DNA is kept, with 42 bases framed from the first base. The germline V gene (reference sequence) gives CDR1 as LNHNV and CDR2 as YYDKDF. V loses 0 bases, J loses 5 bases, and the germline ends lie 10 bases apart.